What follows are 27 T cell receptor beta chains derived from one specimen sequenced in a study of post-analysis software for immune sequencing data. These receptors have no identified antigens. Unique molecular identifiers were carried by the TCR beta cDNA libraries. TCRdb reprocessed the PCR reads with MiXCR, giving one entry per CDR3 protein. This table holds about 200,000 distinct CDR3 sequences, 25% to 35% found once. Findings and limits, study-wide: Comparison of patients with controls showed 4 to 6 TRBV segments more frequent in patients, TRBV5-6, TRBV5-1 and TRBV20-1 among them.

Specimen: blood. The receptors were gathered from a girl aged 2-17 years with multiple sclerosis.

This clonotype appeared many times. V and J are TRBV7-9 and TRBJ1-2; 7 bases are a match to TRBD1. This CDR3 has 14 amino acids. The ends lost 4 bases at V and 3 bases at J; junction bases unmatched: 5. The germline CDR1 and CDR2 sequences are SEHNR and FQNEAQ (reference sequence). The CDR3 DNA follows: TGTGCCAGCAGCTACGAGGGGGCGGACTATGGCTACACCTTC. It is translated as CASSYEGADYGYTF.

The rearrangement links TRBV12-3 or TRBV12-4 to TRBJ2-1; D might be TRBD2 (6 bases). CDR3 length: 17 residues. The germline V and J ends were trimmed by 7 bases and 8 bases, with 27 bases remaining between them. CDR3 bases: TGTGCCAGCATCTCCGGCCGGACTAATCCGACTCTGCATGAGCAGTTCTTC. It yields the protein CASISGRTNPTLHEQFF.

V gene TRBV2 combines with J gene TRBJ1-6; no reliable D call. The CDR3 sequence is 15 residues long. Germline CDR1 reads SNHLY; CDR2 reads FYNNEI. With 4 bases removed from V and 7 bases from J, the gap between germline ends came to 14 bases. The CDR3 is CASSVLRTENSPLHF. The CDR3 nucleotides are TGTGCCAGCAGTGTGCTCCGGACGGAAAATTCACCCCTCCACTTT.

V is TRBV12-3 or TRBV12-4 and J is TRBJ1-1; the match to TRBD1 covers 7 bases. The CDR3 runs to 17 residues. The ends lost 6 bases at V and 0 bases at J; junction bases unmatched: 13. The CDR3 is CASSPIVDRSMNTEAFF. As DNA, the CDR3 is TGTGCCAGCAGCCCCATTGTGGACAGGTCGATGAACACTGAAGCTTTCTTT.

This clonotype has ten or more counts. The chain joins TRBV28 to TRBJ1-5; TRBD1 is a possible D gene (6 bases). V was shortened by 5 bases and J by 2 bases, with 16 bases between the two germline ends. The germline V gene encodes CDR1 MDHEN and CDR2 SYDVKM. This CDR3 spans 16 amino acids. The CDR3: CASSTWTALGNQPQHF. CDR3 DNA: TGTGCCAGCAGTACCTGGACAGCCTTAGGCAATCAGCCCCAGCATTTT. Together with reference TRBV28 and TRBJ1-5, the CDR3 gives the full variable domain: DVKVTQSSRYLVKRTGEKVFLECVQDMDHENMFWYRQDPGLGLRLIYFSYDVKMKEKGDIPEGYSVSREKKERFSLILESASTNQTSMYLCASSTWTALGNQPQHFGDGTRLSIL.

With regard to this clonotype: The junction shows a germline mismatch at one end, possibly a read error. This chain connects TRBV12-3 or TRBV12-4 to TRBJ1-2; D call uncertain. The CDR3 is made up of 12 amino acids. CDR3 DNA sequence: TGTGCCAGCAGTTTGGGGAACTATGACTACACCTTC. Its protein product is CASSLGNYDYTF.

This clonotype occurred a few times. The V and J genes are TRBV4-2 and TRBJ1-2; 7 nucleotides line up with TRBD1. V was pared by 2 bases and J by 5 bases, with 8 bases of the junction left unmatched. The CDR3 totals 15 residues. CDR1 LGHNA and CDR2 YNFKEQ come from the germline V gene. CDR3 in DNA: TGTGCCAGCAGCCAAACCGGGACAGCAGATTATGGCTACACCTTC. Translation gives CASSQTGTADYGYTF.

This clonotype was seen ten or more times. The chain combines TRBV7-9 with TRBJ1-1; D is uncertain. CDR1 is SEHNR and CDR2 is FQNEAQ in the germline V gene (reference sequence). The CDR3 sequence is 12 residues long. V lost 7 bases to trimming and J lost 4 bases, with 10 bases between them. The CDR3 sequence: CASNPRPTEAFF. CDR3 coding DNA: TGTGCCAGCAACCCAAGGCCCACTGAAGCTTTCTTT.

The rearrangement uses TRBV20-1 and TRBJ1-1; D may be TRBD1 (5 bases). The V gene lost 3 bases and the J gene lost 0 bases, with 17 bases spanning the gap. The CDR3 length is 16 residues. Per the germline V gene, CDR1 is DFQATT and CDR2 is SNEGSKA (reference sequence). The CDR3 protein is CSARPLGVSMNTEAFF. CDR3 nucleotides: TGCAGTGCTAGGCCACTGGGGGTGTCCATGAACACTGAAGCTTTCTTT.

This clonotype was found many times. The DNA for the CDR3 is TGTGCCAGCAGTGAATCGGGGGCAGGGAGGGCCTACGAGCAGTACTTC. Amino acid sequence: CASSESGAGRAYEQYF. This chain joins TRBV25-1 and TRBJ2-7, with D maybe TRBD2 (7 bases). Trimming stripped 1 base from V and 2 bases from J, with 15 bases between. Germline CDR1 MGHDK, CDR2 SYGVNS. This CDR3 contains 16 residues.

CDR3 sequence: CASSRHGVGNLAKNIQYF. The CDR3 coding sequence is TGTGCCAGCAGCAGGCACGGAGTTGGAAACCTAGCCAAAAACATTCAGTACTTC. The J gene is TRBJ2-4, the V gene TRBV2; the D is unclear. The CDR3 totals 18 residues. CDR1 is SNHLY and CDR2 is FYNNEI in the germline V gene. V lost 6 bases, J lost 0 bases, and 21 bases lay in between.

This clonotype showed up many times. The V and J genes are TRBV12-3 or TRBV12-4 and TRBJ1-6; unclear D gene. CDR3 length: 16 residues. V shed 4 bases and J shed 6 bases, with 16 bases lying between them. CDR3 sequence (DNA): TGTGCCAGCAGTTGGCTTGCGGGGTCGGGTAATTCACCCCTCCACTTT. Its translation: CASSWLAGSGNSPLHF.

Concerning this clonotype itself: A much larger clonotype is one base distant, so this may be a read error. The gene calls are TRBV7-9 and TRBJ1-2; 7 bases agree with TRBD1. The V and J ends lost 1 base and 10 bases, in that order; junction bases with no gene match: 6. Germline V CDR1 and CDR2: SEHNR, FQNEAQ (reference sequence). This CDR3 contains 13 residues. Here the CDR3 DNA reads TGTGCCAGCAGCTTAGGACAGGGCGGGGACTACACCTTC. Its protein is CASSLGQGGDYTF.

This rearrangement joins TRBV7-9 to TRBJ1-2, with unresolved D. The CDR3 is made up of 13 amino acids. Germline CDR1 is SEHNR and CDR2 is FQNEAQ (reference sequence). Trimming shortened V by 10 bases and J by 8 bases, and 20 bases separated the two germline ends. Here the CDR3 reads CANPNNTQEGYTF. CDR3 coding DNA: TGTGCCAACCCTAATAATACCCAGGAGGGCTACACCTTC.

This clonotype showed up just a few times. V and J are TRBV19 and TRBJ1-2; TRBD1 matches at 8 bases. This CDR3 spans 14 amino acids. Germline-derived CDR1 and CDR2 are LNHDA and SQIVND (reference sequence). Trimming cost V 7 bases and J 3 bases; bases outside gene matches: 7. The CDR3 reads CASKIPGQDYGYTF. In nucleotides, the CDR3 is TGTGCCAGTAAAATACCGGGACAGGACTATGGCTACACCTTC.

In its sample, this clonotype was seen many times. V is TRBV6-5 and J is TRBJ2-5; 7 nucleotides match TRBD1. This CDR3 is 13 amino acids long. V trimming: 6 bases; J trimming: 3 bases; junction bases outside the gene matches: 4. Germline CDR1 reads MNHEY; CDR2 reads SVGAGI. The CDR3 bases are TGTGCCAGCAGGAGAACAGGGGAAGAGACCCAGTACTTC. The encoded protein is CASRRTGEETQYF.

A few counts support this clonotype. This chain links TRBV11-2 with TRBJ2-5; no clear D gene. Germline lookup yields CDR1 SGHAT and CDR2 FQNNGV. The V end lost 3 bases, the J end lost 5 bases, and 7 bases lay between the germline ends. The CDR3 is made up of 12 amino acids. CDR3 in DNA: TGTGCCAGCAGCTTTTGGCGGGAGACCCAGTACTTC. This translates into CASSFWRETQYF.

CDR3 bases: TGCAGTGCTAGGACAGGCCCCACAGATACGCAGTATTTT. Translated, it gives CSARTGPTDTQYF. The V and J genes are TRBV20-1 and TRBJ2-3; perhaps TRBD1 as D (6 bases). The ends were cut back, 3 bases at V and 2 bases at J, with 9 bases in the middle. Germline lookup yields CDR1 DFQATT and CDR2 SNEGSKA (reference sequence). This CDR3 region has 13 residues.

There are a few counts of this clonotype. The V gene is TRBV10-2, the J gene TRBJ2-2, with TRBD2 matching over 9 bases. V lost 6 bases and J lost 3; bases outside the gene matches: 8. The CDR3 extends over 16 amino acids. Germline V gene lookup returns CDR1 WSHSY and CDR2 SAAADI. The CDR3 reads CASRHYGGGDTGELFF. For the CDR3, the DNA is TGCGCCAGCAGGCACTATGGCGGGGGGGACACCGGGGAGCTGTTTTTT.

This clonotype came up many times. The rearrangement uses TRBV12-3 or TRBV12-4 and TRBJ2-5, with 7 bases identical to TRBD1. J gave up 2 bases and V 4 bases, and 10 bases lay outside the gene matches. The CDR3 has 16 residues. CDR3 amino acids: CASSSNRGTAQETQYF. The CDR3 DNA reads TGTGCCAGCAGTTCGAACAGAGGGACAGCTCAAGAGACCCAGTACTTC.

About this clonotype: Sequence at one end of the junction differs from germline and may be a read error. This sequence joins TRBV2 and TRBJ2-3; D is unresolved. Germline-derived CDR1 and CDR2 are SNHLY and FYNNEI. The CDR3 totals 13 residues. CDR3 sequence: CASSGGNTDTRYF. The CDR3 nucleotides read TGTGCCAGCAGTGGTGGGAACACAGATACGCGGTATTTT. The full variable domain, its missing parts supplied by reference TRBV2 and TRBJ2-3, is EPEVTQTPSHQVTQMGQEVILRCVPISNHLYFYWYRQILGQKVEFLVSFYNNEISEKSEIFDDQFSVERPDGSNFTLKIRSTKLEDSAMYFCASSGGNTDTRYFGPGTRLTVL.

About this clonotype itself: The junction and the germline gene differ at one end; a read error may be behind it. The chain carries TRBV5-6 and TRBJ1-1; D is undetermined. The CDR3 sequence is 11 residues long. Germline V gene data show CDR1 as SGHDT and CDR2 as YYEEEE. CDR3 DNA: TGTGTCAGCGGGAACGGGAGGGAAGCTTTCTTT. Protein: CVSGNGREAFF.

The chain employs TRBV5-1 and TRBJ2-7, with D uncertain. V lost 0 bases and J lost 6, with 13 bases in between. Germline CDR1 reads SGHRS; CDR2 reads YFSETQ. The CDR3 consists of 14 residues. This CDR3 is CASSLGLTPIEQYF. The DNA for the CDR3 is TGCGCCAGCAGCTTGGGACTGACTCCCATCGAGCAGTACTTC.

This clonotype was recorded a few times. V and J are TRBV6-1 and TRBJ1-1; D unresolved. Trimming pared 6 bases from V and 1 base from J, leaving 12 bases between. This CDR3 contains 14 residues. Per the germline V gene, CDR1 is MNHNS and CDR2 is SASEGT. CDR3 sequence reads: CASRPRETNTEAFF. CDR3 nucleotides: TGTGCCAGCAGGCCCAGAGAGACGAACACTGAAGCTTTCTTT.

The rearrangement uses TRBV6-4 and TRBJ1-1, with D tentatively TRBD1 (6 bases). This CDR3 has 13 amino acids. Looked up from germline, CDR1 is MRHNA and CDR2 is SNTAGT. The ends were cut back, 4 bases at V and 4 bases at J, with 10 bases in the middle. CDR3 sequence (DNA): TGTGCCAGCAGTGCATCAGGGGCCACTGAAGCTTTCTTT. Residues: CASSASGATEAFF.

This clonotype was recorded many times. The chain carries TRBV10-3 and TRBJ1-1; 8 bases line up with TRBD1. CDR1 and CDR2 (germline): ENHRY, SYGVKD. V lost 7 bases, J lost 2 bases, and 9 bases stayed unmatched. CDR3 length: 15 amino acids. CDR3 bases: TGTGCCATCACCGATAATACAGGGGGAAACACTGAAGCTTTCTTT. Its protein product is CAITDNTGGNTEAFF.

This clonotype was detected a few times. V usage is TRBV3-1 and J usage is TRBJ1-6, with D hard to call. The CDR3 has 14 residues. V lost 1 base, J lost 7 bases, and 8 bases lay in between. The germline V gene encodes CDR1 LGHDT and CDR2 YNNKEL (reference sequence). The DNA for the CDR3 is TGTGCCAGCAGCCAAGGGGTTAAAAATTCACCCCTCCACTTT. Amino acid sequence: CASSQGVKNSPLHF.